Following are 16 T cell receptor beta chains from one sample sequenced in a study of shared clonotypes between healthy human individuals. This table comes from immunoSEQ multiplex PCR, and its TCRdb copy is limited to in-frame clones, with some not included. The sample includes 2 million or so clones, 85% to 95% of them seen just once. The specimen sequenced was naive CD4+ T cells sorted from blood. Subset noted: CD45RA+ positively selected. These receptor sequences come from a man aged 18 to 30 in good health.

The CDR3 sequence: CASRLVTQGATEAFF. CDR3 coding DNA: TGTGCAAGTCGCTTAGTGACGCAGGGGGCCACTGAAGCTTTCTTT. The chain links TRBV12-2 to TRBJ1-1; the DNA was not used to check the table's D call, TRBD1. TRBV12-2 is deemed a pseudogene. CDR3 size: 15 residues.

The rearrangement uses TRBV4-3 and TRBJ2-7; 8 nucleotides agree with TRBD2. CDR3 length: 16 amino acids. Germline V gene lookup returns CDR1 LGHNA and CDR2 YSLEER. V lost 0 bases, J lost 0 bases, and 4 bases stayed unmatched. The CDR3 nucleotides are TGCGCCAGCAGCCAAGATCAAACTAGCGGCTCCTACGAGCAGTACTTC. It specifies CASSQDQTSGSYEQYF.

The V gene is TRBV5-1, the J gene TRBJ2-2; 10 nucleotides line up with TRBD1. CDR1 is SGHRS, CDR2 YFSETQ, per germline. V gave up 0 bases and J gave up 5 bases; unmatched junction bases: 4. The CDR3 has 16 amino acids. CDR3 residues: CASSLARTGGTGELFF. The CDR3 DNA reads TGCGCCAGCAGCTTGGCTAGGACAGGGGGTACCGGGGAGCTGTTTTTT.

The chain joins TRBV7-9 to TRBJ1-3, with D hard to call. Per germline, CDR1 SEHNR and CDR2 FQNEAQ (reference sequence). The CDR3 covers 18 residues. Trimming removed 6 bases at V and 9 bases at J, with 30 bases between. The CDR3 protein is CASRKTPAGGDRIGTIYF. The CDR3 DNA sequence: TGTGCCAGCAGAAAGACACCGGCAGGCGGCGATCGAATCGGCACCATATATTTT.

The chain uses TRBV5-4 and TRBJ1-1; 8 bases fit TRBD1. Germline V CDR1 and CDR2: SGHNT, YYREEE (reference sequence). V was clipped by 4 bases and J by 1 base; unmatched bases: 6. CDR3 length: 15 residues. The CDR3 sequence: CASSLKGQGNTEAFF. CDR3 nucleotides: TGTGCCAGCAGCCTCAAAGGACAGGGGAACACTGAAGCTTTCTTT. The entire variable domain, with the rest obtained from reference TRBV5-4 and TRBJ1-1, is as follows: ETGVTQSPTHLIKTRGQQVTLRCSSQSGHNTVSWYQQALGQGPQFIFQYYREEENGRGNFPPRFSGLQFPNYSSELNVNALELDDSALYLCASSLKGQGNTEAFFGQGTRLTVV.

CDR3 sequence reads: CAISDPNRGRTSYNEQFF. For the CDR3, the DNA is TGTGCCATCAGTGACCCTAACAGGGGGCGAACTTCCTACAATGAGCAGTTCTTC. This sequence joins TRBV10-3 and TRBJ2-1; 9 positions match TRBD1. The CDR3 spans 18 residues. The ends lost 3 bases at V and 1 base at J; junction bases unmatched: 10. CDR1 and CDR2 from the germline V gene are ENHRY and SYGVKD.

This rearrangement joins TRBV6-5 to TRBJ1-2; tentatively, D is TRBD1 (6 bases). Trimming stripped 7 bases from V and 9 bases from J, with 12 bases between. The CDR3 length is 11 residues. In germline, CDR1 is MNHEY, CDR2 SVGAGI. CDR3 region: CASIRGARYTF. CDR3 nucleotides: TGTGCCAGCATAAGGGGGGCTCGCTACACCTTC.

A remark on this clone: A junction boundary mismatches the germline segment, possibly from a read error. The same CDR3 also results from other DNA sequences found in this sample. CDR3 amino acids: CASTGVRTEAFF. The CDR3 nucleotides read TGTGCAAGCACGGGGGTTAGGACTGAAGCTTTCTTT. V gene TRBV28 combines with J gene TRBJ1-1; tentatively, D is TRBD1 (5 bases). This CDR3 has 12 amino acids. Germline lookup yields CDR1 MDHEN and CDR2 SYDVKM.

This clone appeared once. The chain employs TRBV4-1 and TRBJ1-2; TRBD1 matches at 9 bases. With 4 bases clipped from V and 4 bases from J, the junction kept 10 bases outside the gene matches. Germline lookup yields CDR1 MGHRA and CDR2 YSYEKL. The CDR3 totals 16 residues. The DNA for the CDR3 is TGCGCCAGCAGCCGGATCCGGGACAGGGATAGCTATGGCTACACCTTC. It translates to CASSRIRDRDSYGYTF.

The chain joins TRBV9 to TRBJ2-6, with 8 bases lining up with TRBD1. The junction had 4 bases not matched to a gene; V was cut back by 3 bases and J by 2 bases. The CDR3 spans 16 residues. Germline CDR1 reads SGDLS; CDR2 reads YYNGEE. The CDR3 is CASSEDRVAGANVLTF. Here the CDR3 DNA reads TGTGCCAGCAGCGAGGACAGGGTTGCTGGGGCCAACGTCCTGACTTTC.

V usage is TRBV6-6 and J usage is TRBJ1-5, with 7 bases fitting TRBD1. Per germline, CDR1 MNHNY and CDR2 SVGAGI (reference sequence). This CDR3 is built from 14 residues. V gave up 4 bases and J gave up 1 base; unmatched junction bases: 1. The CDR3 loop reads CASSWGQSNQPQHF. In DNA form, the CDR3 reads TGTGCCAGCAGTTGGGGACAGAGCAATCAGCCCCAGCATTTT.

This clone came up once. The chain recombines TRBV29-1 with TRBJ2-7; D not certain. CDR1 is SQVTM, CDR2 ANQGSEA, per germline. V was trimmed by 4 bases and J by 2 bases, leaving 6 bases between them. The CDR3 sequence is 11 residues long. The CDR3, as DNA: TGCAGCGTTGGTCGTACCTACGAGCAGTACTTC. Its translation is CSVGRTYEQYF.

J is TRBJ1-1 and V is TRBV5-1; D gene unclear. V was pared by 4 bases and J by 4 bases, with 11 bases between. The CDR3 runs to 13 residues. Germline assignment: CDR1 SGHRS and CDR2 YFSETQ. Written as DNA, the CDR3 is TGCGCCAGCAGCCGGAGGTGGAGCACTGAAGCTTTCTTT. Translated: CASSRRWSTEAFF.

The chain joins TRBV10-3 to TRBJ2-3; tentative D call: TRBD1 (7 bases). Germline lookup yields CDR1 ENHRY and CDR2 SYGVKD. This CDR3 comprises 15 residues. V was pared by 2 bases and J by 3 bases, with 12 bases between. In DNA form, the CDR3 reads TGTGCCATCAGTGAGGCAGGGGGGTGGACAGATACGCAGTATTTT. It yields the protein CAISEAGGWTDTQYF.

The chain's CDR3 is CASSFKSGLAFPLYEQYF. The CDR3, as DNA: TGCGCCAGCAGCTTTAAATCGGGGCTTGCATTTCCTCTCTACGAGCAGTACTTC. The gene calls are TRBV5-1 and TRBJ2-5; the D gene could be TRBD1 or TRBD2 (5 bases each). The closer fit of TRBJ2-7 to the DNA end suggests the J call may be wrong. The CDR3 is 18 residues long. Germline V gives CDR1 SGHRS, CDR2 YFSETQ.

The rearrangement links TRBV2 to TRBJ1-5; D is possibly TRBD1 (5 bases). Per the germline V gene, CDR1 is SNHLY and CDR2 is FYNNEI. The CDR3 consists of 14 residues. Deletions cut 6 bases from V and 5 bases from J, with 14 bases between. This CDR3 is CASRTTEEYQPQHF. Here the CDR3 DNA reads TGTGCCAGCAGGACGACAGAAGAGTATCAGCCCCAGCATTTT.